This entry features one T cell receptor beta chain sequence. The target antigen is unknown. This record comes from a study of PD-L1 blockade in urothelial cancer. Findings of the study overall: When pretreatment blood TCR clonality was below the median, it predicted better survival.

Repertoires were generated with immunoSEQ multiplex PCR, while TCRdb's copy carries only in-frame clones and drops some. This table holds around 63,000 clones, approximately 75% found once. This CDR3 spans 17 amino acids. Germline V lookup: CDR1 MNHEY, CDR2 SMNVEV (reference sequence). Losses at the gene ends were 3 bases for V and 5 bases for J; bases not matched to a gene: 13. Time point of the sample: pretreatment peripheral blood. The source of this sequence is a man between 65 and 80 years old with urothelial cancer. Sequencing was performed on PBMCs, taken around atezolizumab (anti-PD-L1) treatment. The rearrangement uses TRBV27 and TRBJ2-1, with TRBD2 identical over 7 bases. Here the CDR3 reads CASSFEGGSSYNNEQFF. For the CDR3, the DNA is TGTGCCAGCAGTTTTGAGGGAGGGTCCTCCTATAACAATGAGCAGTTCTTC.